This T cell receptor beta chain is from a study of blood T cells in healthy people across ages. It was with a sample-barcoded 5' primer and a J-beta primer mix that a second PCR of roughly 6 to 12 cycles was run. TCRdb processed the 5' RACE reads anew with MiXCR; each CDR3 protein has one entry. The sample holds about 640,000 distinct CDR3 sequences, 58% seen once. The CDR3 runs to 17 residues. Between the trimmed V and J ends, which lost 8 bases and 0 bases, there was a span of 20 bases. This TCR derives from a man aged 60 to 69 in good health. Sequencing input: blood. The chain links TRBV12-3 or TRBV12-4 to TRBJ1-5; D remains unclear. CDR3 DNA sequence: TGTGCCAGCTGTTGCCCCACCACAGTTTATAGCAATCAGCCCCAGCATTTT. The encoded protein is CASCCPTTVYSNQPQHF.